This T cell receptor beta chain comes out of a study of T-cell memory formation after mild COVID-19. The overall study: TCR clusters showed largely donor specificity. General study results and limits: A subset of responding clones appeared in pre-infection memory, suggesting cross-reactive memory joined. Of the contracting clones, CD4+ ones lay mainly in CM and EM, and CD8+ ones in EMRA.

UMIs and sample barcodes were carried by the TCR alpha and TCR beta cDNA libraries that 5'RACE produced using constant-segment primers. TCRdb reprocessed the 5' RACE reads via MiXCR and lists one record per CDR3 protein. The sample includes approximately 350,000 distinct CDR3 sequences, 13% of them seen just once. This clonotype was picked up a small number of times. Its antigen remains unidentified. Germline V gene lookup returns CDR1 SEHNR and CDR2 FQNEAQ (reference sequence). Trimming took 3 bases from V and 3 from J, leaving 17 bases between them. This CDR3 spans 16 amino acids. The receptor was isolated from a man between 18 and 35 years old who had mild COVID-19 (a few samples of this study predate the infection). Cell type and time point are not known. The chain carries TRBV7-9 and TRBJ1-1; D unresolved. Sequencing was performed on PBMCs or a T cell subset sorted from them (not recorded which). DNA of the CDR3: TGTGCCAGCAGCTTCCCCGACGGGTCTCGGGACACTGAAGCTTTCTTT. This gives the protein CASSFPDGSRDTEAFF.